This T cell receptor (beta chain) was identified during a study of cytotoxic CD8 clonotypes in ibrutinib-treated CLL. The CDR3 covers 11 residues. The germline V gene encodes CDR1 DFQATT and CDR2 SNEGSKA (reference sequence). Trimming cost V 0 bases and J 9 bases, with 8 bases left between them. Sequencing used immunoSEQ multiplex PCR; TCRdb keeps in-frame clones, though not all of them. Of 100,000 or so clones detected, about 58% appear once; the ten largest clones hold 37%. A few counts support this clone. Its antigen is unidentified. Overall study results and limits: Clonality measured at baseline exceeded age-matched healthy donors, tracking circulating CD8+ T-cell counts.

This chain uses TRBV20-1 with TRBJ1-2, with D possibly TRBD1 on 5 matching bases. This TCR came from a human donor with chronic lymphocytic leukemia. The material was PBMCs, obtained after 24 months of ibrutinib treatment. The CDR3 spells CSARDSGRYTF. The CDR3 nucleotides are TGCAGTGCTAGAGATTCGGGGCGCTACACCTTC.